These 22 T cell receptor beta chains were all obtained from the same sample, sequenced in a study of cytomegalovirus exposure and HLA in healthy donors. Clones were sequenced by immunoSEQ multiplex PCR, and TCRdb holds only the in-frame ones, with some missing. Of 85,000 to 95,000 clones listed, approximately 96% are singletons. Sequencing was performed on PBMCs. The receptors stem from a man in his late teens or twenties in good health and CMV-seronegative.

The V and J genes are TRBV2 and TRBJ2-7, with D tentatively TRBD2 (6 bases). The ends were cut back, 6 bases at V and 1 base at J, with 16 bases in the middle. The CDR3 covers 15 residues. CDR1 and CDR2 (germline): SNHLY, FYNNEI. The CDR3 here is CASRLGAGTSYEQYV. In DNA, the CDR3 is TGTGCCAGCAGACTCGGCGCCGGGACTTCCTACGAGCAGTACGTC.

This chain uses TRBV7-9 with TRBJ2-5; D is perhaps TRBD1 (5 bases). This CDR3 has 14 residues. With 5 bases removed from V and 0 bases from J, the gap between germline ends came to 10 bases. Germline loops: CDR1 SEHNR, CDR2 FQNEAQ (reference sequence). CDR3 coding DNA: TGTGCCAGCAGCCGACGACAGTACCAAGAGACCCAGTACTTC. It is translated as CASSRRQYQETQYF.

The chain employs TRBV27 and TRBJ2-5; D perhaps matches TRBD2 (5 bases). Deletions cut 6 bases from V and 2 bases from J, with 13 bases between. The CDR3 extends over 14 amino acids. CDR1 is MNHEY, CDR2 SMNVEV, per germline (reference sequence). CDR3 sequence reads: CASSTVDLQETQYF. CDR3 bases: TGTGCCAGCAGCACAGTGGACTTACAAGAGACCCAGTACTTC.

This chain links TRBV4-1 with TRBJ2-2; D perhaps matches TRBD1 (6 bases). V dropped 0 bases and J dropped 4 bases, with 18 bases sitting between them. The CDR3 is 18 amino acids. Germline assignment: CDR1 MGHRA and CDR2 YSYEKL. The CDR3 sequence: CASSQDRKGVKSTGELFF. CDR3 DNA: TGCGCCAGCAGCCAAGATCGGAAGGGGGTGAAGAGCACCGGGGAGCTGTTTTTT.

The genes are TRBV2 and TRBJ1-2; TRBD1 matches at 7 bases. The germline CDR1 and CDR2 sequences are SNHLY and FYNNEI. V shed 5 bases and J 6 bases; nucleotides not matched to a gene: 9. CDR3 length: 14 amino acids. The CDR3 protein is CASSHRGIGDGYTF. The CDR3 bases are TGTGCCAGCAGTCACAGGGGTATAGGGGATGGCTACACCTTC. The full variable domain, rest sourced from reference TRBV2 and TRBJ1-2, is EPEVTQTPSHQVTQMGQEVILRCVPISNHLYFYWYRQILGQKVEFLVSFYNNEISEKSEIFDDQFSVERPDGSNFTLKIRSTKLEDSAMYFCASSHRGIGDGYTFGSGTRLTVV.

This clone has a single count. V gene TRBV5-6 combines with J gene TRBJ1-5; D is unclear. V was trimmed by 4 bases and J by 5 bases, leaving 10 bases between them. Germline V lookup: CDR1 SGHDT, CDR2 YYEEEE. This CDR3 contains 13 residues. The CDR3 nucleotides read TGTGCCAGCAGCGAAAGACTCGATCAGCCCCAGCATTTT. It is translated as CASSERLDQPQHF. Supplemented by reference TRBV5-6 and TRBJ1-5, the full variable domain reads DAGVTQSPTHLIKTRGQQVTLRCSPKSGHDTVSWYQQALGQGPQFIFQYYEEEERQRGNFPDRFSGHQFPNYSSELNVNALLLGDSALYLCASSERLDQPQHFGDGTRLSIL.

This chain connects TRBV5-6 to TRBJ2-3, with D maybe TRBD2 (5 bases). Germline V gene sequence: CDR1 SGHDT, CDR2 YYEEEE. V was trimmed by 0 bases and J by 2 bases, leaving 13 bases between them. The CDR3 spans 16 residues. CDR3 protein: CASSLDSRDYTDTQYF. Written as DNA, the CDR3 is TGTGCCAGCAGCTTGGACTCAAGAGACTACACAGATACGCAGTATTTT.

CDR3 amino acids: CASSHTRDRGPANTGELFF. CDR3 DNA sequence: TGCGCCAGCAGTCACACAAGAGACAGGGGGCCGGCGAACACCGGGGAGCTGTTTTTT. The chain carries TRBV23-1 and TRBJ2-2, with TRBD1 matching over 10 bases. TRBV23-1 is an ORF, with its function uncertain. The CDR3 sequence is 19 residues long. Unmatched junction bases numbered 10, after V lost 3 bases and J lost 0 bases.

The J gene is TRBJ1-4, the V gene TRBV11-3; 7 nucleotides line up with TRBD1. Germline values: CDR1 SGHNT, CDR2 YENEEA. V dropped 5 bases and J dropped 8; count of bases not matched to a gene: 8. This CDR3 has 14 amino acids. The CDR3 coding sequence is TGTGCCAGCAGCCAGGGACAGAACATAGAAAAACTGTTTTTT. It is translated as CASSQGQNIEKLFF.

The genes are TRBV27 and TRBJ1-2, with D possibly matching TRBD1 (6 bases). V gave up 0 bases and J gave up 9 bases, with 17 bases separating them. This CDR3 is 15 amino acids long. Per the germline V gene, CDR1 is MNHEY and CDR2 is SMNVEV (reference sequence). The CDR3 nucleotides read TGTGCCAGCAGTTTATCCTTTCGGGACAACGCACGCTACACCTTC. It specifies CASSLSFRDNARYTF.

The rearrangement uses TRBV7-3 and TRBJ2-7; TRBD1 aligns across 7 bases. With 5 bases clipped from V and 3 bases from J, the junction kept 10 bases outside the gene matches. This CDR3 contains 15 residues. Germline V gene lookup returns CDR1 SGHTA and CDR2 FQGTGA. The DNA for the CDR3 is TGTGCCAGCAGCCTCTTACCGGGACAGAGCTACGAGCAGTACTTC. Its translation: CASSLLPGQSYEQYF.

This sequence joins TRBV11-2 and TRBJ2-1; D is unclear. From germline, CDR1 is SGHAT and CDR2 FQNNGV. This CDR3 contains 14 residues. V lost 0 bases and J 4 bases, leaving 7 bases between the germline ends. The chain's CDR3 is CASSLDDIYNEQFF. Written as DNA, the CDR3 is TGTGCCAGCAGCTTAGACGACATATACAATGAGCAGTTCTTC.

CDR3 residues: CASSPLSWASATEAFF. As DNA, the CDR3 is TGTGCCAGTAGTCCTTTGTCCTGGGCTTCGGCCACTGAAGCTTTCTTT. The rearrangement links TRBV19 to TRBJ1-1; unclear D gene. This CDR3 has 16 amino acids. CDR1 is LNHDA and CDR2 is SQIVND in the germline V gene (reference sequence). The germline V and J ends were trimmed by 5 bases and 4 bases, with 20 bases remaining between them.

The V and J genes are TRBV18 and TRBJ1-1, with D possibly TRBD1 on 5 matching bases. This CDR3 has 15 residues. Germline CDR1 KGHSH, CDR2 LQKENI. The ends were cut back, 6 bases at V and 1 base at J, with 15 bases in the middle. Written as DNA, the CDR3 is TGTGCCAGCTCCGTGGGAGGGACCTCGAACACTGAAGCTTTCTTT. Translated: CASSVGGTSNTEAFF.

The chain joins TRBV7-2 to TRBJ2-7; weak D call: TRBD2 (5 bases). Deletions cut 4 bases from V and 0 bases from J, with 10 bases between. CDR1 and CDR2 (germline): SGHTA, FQGNSA. CDR3 length: 14 amino acids. The CDR3 DNA sequence: TGTGCCAGCAGCTACCGGACTGGCTCCTACGAGCAGTACTTC. Protein: CASSYRTGSYEQYF.

The J gene is TRBJ2-1, the V gene TRBV15; 9 bases line up with TRBD1. The V segment lost 8 bases and the J segment 8 bases; nucleotides outside the gene matches: 13. CDR1 is LNHNV and CDR2 is YYDKDF in the germline V gene (reference sequence). The CDR3 is 15 residues long. The CDR3 region is CATAGKGQGRDEQFF. The DNA for the CDR3 is TGTGCCACCGCAGGAAAGGGACAGGGACGCGATGAGCAGTTCTTC.

The chain has TRBV15 and TRBJ1-2; 7 nucleotides agree with TRBD1. V lost 0 bases to trimming and J lost 4 bases; unmatched junction nucleotides: 8. The CDR3 extends over 16 amino acids. CDR1 and CDR2 from the germline V gene are LNHNV and YYDKDF (reference sequence). The CDR3: CATSRDRWRDSYGYTF. The DNA for the CDR3 is TGTGCCACCAGCAGAGATCGGTGGCGGGACAGCTATGGCTACACCTTC.

The rearrangement joins TRBV5-4 to TRBJ2-5, with D possibly being TRBD2 (5 bases). CDR3 length equals 14 residues. Trimming removed 7 bases from V and 4 bases from J, with 17 bases in between. Per germline, CDR1 SGHNT and CDR2 YYREEE (reference sequence). For the CDR3, the DNA is TGTGCCAGCGCACTGAGGGAGAATCGAGAGACCCAGTACTTC. Amino acid sequence: CASALRENRETQYF.

This chain's CDR3 is CASRPTIGDRNTEAFF. The CDR3 nucleotides read TGTGCCAGCAGGCCAACTATTGGGGACAGGAACACTGAAGCTTTCTTT. The rearrangement uses TRBV27 and TRBJ1-1; 7 bases are a match to TRBD1. CDR1 and CDR2 (germline): MNHEY, SMNVEV (reference sequence). The CDR3 runs 16 residues. The V and J ends lost 6 bases and 1 base, in that order; junction bases with no gene match: 11.

The gene calls are TRBV28 and TRBJ2-1; 9 nucleotides line up with TRBD1. The V gene end was trimmed by 2 bases and the J gene end by 9 bases; junction bases not matched to a gene: 11. This CDR3 comprises 16 residues. Germline values: CDR1 MDHEN, CDR2 SYDVKM. This chain's CDR3 is CASSLKTGTGRGEQFF. As DNA, the CDR3 is TGTGCCAGCAGTTTAAAAACCGGGACAGGGCGGGGTGAGCAGTTCTTC.

The rearrangement links TRBV5-1 to TRBJ1-4; 7 nucleotides align to TRBD1. There are 14 residues in the CDR3. The germline gives CDR1 SGHRS, CDR2 YFSETQ. J gave up 2 bases and V 2 bases, and 0 bases lay outside the gene matches. CDR3 in amino acids: CASSLQGTNEKLFF. DNA of the CDR3: TGCGCCAGCAGCTTACAGGGGACTAATGAAAAACTGTTTTTT.

This chain uses TRBV28 with TRBJ1-1; 9 nucleotides match TRBD1. The CDR3 runs 13 residues. V gave up 7 bases and J gave up 7 bases; unmatched junction bases: 7. Per the germline V gene, CDR1 is MDHEN and CDR2 is SYDVKM. The CDR3 protein is CASIRQGVHEAFF. CDR3 sequence (DNA): TGTGCCAGCATCAGACAGGGGGTACATGAAGCTTTCTTT.